Shown below are 23 T cell receptor beta chains from a single sample sequenced in a study of cytotoxic CD8 clonotypes in ibrutinib-treated CLL. Clones were read by immunoSEQ multiplex PCR, and TCRdb kept only the in-frame ones, dropping some. The sample consists of 35,000 to 45,000 clones, 49% of them appearing once. The specimen comprised PBMCs, sampled before ibrutinib treatment. Every receptor here comes from a human donor with chronic lymphocytic leukemia.

The sample holds a few counts of this clone. Other DNA variants within this sample encode the same CDR3. The chain uses TRBV6-4 and TRBJ1-1, with unresolved D. Germline-derived CDR1 and CDR2 are MRHNA and SNTAGT. The CDR3 is 13 amino acids. The V end was cut by 4 bases, the J end by 2 bases, with 8 bases between. In nucleotides, the CDR3 is TGTGCCAGCAGTGCACAGCTTAACACTGAAGCTTTCTTT. As protein: CASSAQLNTEAFF.

The chain is built from TRBV6-5 and TRBJ1-1, with 8 bases matching TRBD1. Germline lookup yields CDR1 MNHEY and CDR2 SVGAGI. The CDR3 loop spans 14 amino acids. V shed 5 bases, J shed 4 bases, and the junction held 6 bases outside the gene matches. As DNA, the CDR3 is TGTGCCAGCAGTGACAGGGGCTCCAGCACTGAAGCTTTCTTT. This gives the protein CASSDRGSSTEAFF.

In this sample, this clone turned up a few times. The genes are TRBV6-5 and TRBJ1-1; TRBD1 matches 7 bases. Germline V lookup: CDR1 MNHEY, CDR2 SVGAGI. CDR3 size: 13 residues. The trim removed 6 bases at V and 2 bases at J, leaving 3 bases unmatched. The CDR3 spells CASRRQGNTEAFF. The DNA for the CDR3 is TGTGCCAGCAGAAGACAGGGCAACACTGAAGCTTTCTTT.

The gene calls are TRBV7-9 and TRBJ1-5, with a weak D call TRBD1 (6 bases). The V end was cut by 5 bases, the J end by 5 bases, with 10 bases between. The germline V gene encodes CDR1 SEHNR and CDR2 FQNEAQ (reference sequence). The CDR3 covers 13 residues. CDR3 protein: CASSVQGYQPQHF. The CDR3 DNA reads as TGTGCCAGCAGCGTCCAGGGGTATCAGCCCCAGCATTTT.

This clone was counted a single time. V gene TRBV9 combines with J gene TRBJ2-7; 7 nucleotides line up with TRBD1. Germline CDR1 and CDR2: SGDLS and YYNGEE. The CDR3 runs 14 residues. J gave up 0 bases and V 4 bases, and 4 bases lay outside the gene matches. CDR3 DNA sequence: TGTGCCAGCAGCCCACAGGGGAGCTCCTACGAGCAGTACTTC. Its translation is CASSPQGSSYEQYF.

The chain has TRBV19 and TRBJ2-7; 8 positions agree with TRBD1. The CDR3 covers 14 residues. Trimming at V came to 3 bases and at J to 6 bases, leaving 7 bases not matched to a gene. Germline V lookup: CDR1 LNHDA, CDR2 SQIVND (reference sequence). The CDR3 DNA follows: TGTGCCAGTAGTATCGGACAGGGTTGGTTCGAGCAGTACTTC. It codes for CASSIGQGWFEQYF.

The gene calls are TRBV28 and TRBJ1-1; maybe TRBD1 (6 bases). The CDR3 has 13 residues. Trimming stripped 2 bases from V and 4 bases from J, with 8 bases between. Looked up from germline, CDR1 is MDHEN and CDR2 is SYDVKM. CDR3 residues: CASSLQGRTEAFF. DNA for the CDR3: TGTGCCAGCAGTTTACAGGGGCGCACTGAAGCTTTCTTT. The entire variable domain, with the rest obtained from reference TRBV28 and TRBJ1-1, is as follows: DVKVTQSSRYLVKRTGEKVFLECVQDMDHENMFWYRQDPGLGLRLIYFSYDVKMKEKGDIPEGYSVSREKKERFSLILESASTNQTSMYLCASSLQGRTEAFFGQGTRLTVV.

The chain recombines TRBV30 with TRBJ2-5; 8 nucleotides match TRBD2. J lost 2 bases, V lost 3 bases, and 11 bases had no gene match. Germline V CDR1 and CDR2: GTSNPN, SVGIG (reference sequence). The CDR3 extends over 16 amino acids. This chain's CDR3 is CAWRTWAGGLQETQYF. The CDR3, as DNA: TGTGCCTGGAGGACATGGGCGGGGGGCCTGCAAGAGACCCAGTACTTC.

The chain employs TRBV11-2 and TRBJ2-7, with D perhaps TRBD1 or TRBD2 (5 bases each). The CDR3 is made up of 15 amino acids. Trimming removed 5 bases at V and 4 bases at J, with 18 bases between. The germline gives CDR1 SGHAT, CDR2 FQNNGV. DNA of the CDR3: TGTGCCAGCAGCCCCTTGGGGGTCTTGGTTTACGAGCAGTACTTC. Protein sequence: CASSPLGVLVYEQYF.

This clone was seen only a few times. The chain uses TRBV6-5 and TRBJ1-2, with TRBD1 as a possible D gene (5 bases). The CDR3 extends over 12 amino acids. Per germline, CDR1 MNHEY and CDR2 SVGAGI. With 5 bases removed from V and 13 bases from J, the gap between germline ends came to 17 bases. CDR3 DNA sequence: TGTGCCAGCAGTAAGGAACTGGGACTATCCACCTTC. Its translation is CASSKELGLSTF.

The rearrangement joins TRBV6-6 to TRBJ1-5, with unresolved D. Trimming pared 0 bases from V and 4 bases from J, leaving 10 bases between. The CDR3 contains 15 residues. CDR1 and CDR2 (germline): MNHNY, SVGAGI (reference sequence). CDR3: CASSYSSGFNQPQHF. CDR3 DNA sequence: TGTGCCAGCAGTTACTCTTCGGGGTTTAATCAGCCCCAGCATTTT.

This clone was seen a handful of times. The V and J genes are TRBV5-1 and TRBJ1-6; 7 nucleotides match TRBD1. After removal of 4 bases from V and 5 bases from J, the junction contained 6 bases not matched to a gene. CDR3 size: 15 residues. The germline gives CDR1 SGHRS, CDR2 YFSETQ. The CDR3 loop reads CASSVQGFDNSPLHF. The CDR3 region has the DNA TGCGCCAGCAGCGTACAGGGGTTTGATAATTCACCCCTCCACTTT. The full variable domain, in which reference TRBV5-1 and TRBJ1-6 provide the parts outside the CDR3, is KAGVTQTPRYLIKTRGQQVTLSCSPISGHRSVSWYQQTPGQGLQFLFEYFSETQRNKGNFPGRFSGRQFSNSRSEMNVSTLELGDSALYLCASSVQGFDNSPLHFGNGTRLTVT.

V and J are TRBV25-1 and TRBJ2-7; D is undetermined. From germline, CDR1 is MGHDK and CDR2 SYGVNS. Trimming pared 5 bases from V and 0 bases from J, leaving 2 bases between. CDR3 length equals 11 residues. The CDR3 reads CASSRSYEQYF. In DNA, the CDR3 is TGTGCCAGCAGTCGCTCCTACGAGCAGTACTTC.

This chain joins TRBV19 and TRBJ1-5, with a tentative D call TRBD1 (5 bases). Between the trimmed V and J ends, which lost 6 bases and 3 bases, there was a span of 15 bases. This CDR3 is built from 15 residues. Germline loops: CDR1 LNHDA, CDR2 SQIVND (reference sequence). The CDR3, as DNA: TGTGCCAGTAGCCCACCGACAGAGCCCAATCAGCCCCAGCATTTT. Protein: CASSPPTEPNQPQHF.

This clone has a handful of counts. This sequence joins TRBV27 and TRBJ1-6, with D unresolved. CDR3 length: 14 amino acids. CDR1 is MNHEY and CDR2 is SMNVEV in the germline V gene (reference sequence). Trimming pared 6 bases from V and 0 bases from J, leaving 6 bases between. CDR3 coding DNA: TGTGCCAGCAGGTTGGCCTCCTATAATTCACCCCTCCACTTT. As protein: CASRLASYNSPLHF.

This clone has only one observation. V usage is TRBV6-6 and J usage is TRBJ1-6; no clear D. Trimming stripped 0 bases from V and 7 bases from J, with 7 bases between. The CDR3 consists of 14 residues. Germline lookup yields CDR1 MNHNY and CDR2 SVGAGI (reference sequence). CDR3 nucleotides: TGTGCCAGCAGTTACTCTGAGGGAAATTCACCCCTCCACTTT. Residues: CASSYSEGNSPLHF.

This clone has only a few counts. The chain employs TRBV7-2 and TRBJ2-1; 7 positions agree with TRBD1. This CDR3 region has 15 residues. V shed 7 bases, J shed 2 bases, and the junction held 8 bases outside the gene matches. Germline CDR1 reads SGHTA; CDR2 reads FQGNSA. This CDR3 reads CASTQRTGTYNEQFF. The DNA for the CDR3 is TGTGCCAGCACCCAACGGACAGGAACCTACAATGAGCAGTTCTTC.

V usage is TRBV6-5 and J usage is TRBJ1-2; TRBD1 matches 10 bases. Germline V lookup: CDR1 MNHEY, CDR2 SVGAGI. V gave up 6 bases and J gave up 4 bases; unmatched junction bases: 2. The CDR3 runs 13 residues. The CDR3 DNA reads as TGTGCCAGCAGGGGGGACAGGGGCTATGGCTACACCTTC. Translating it yields CASRGDRGYGYTF.

V is TRBV7-3 and J is TRBJ2-3; TRBD2 matches at 14 bases. The CDR3 has 20 residues. Germline V CDR1 and CDR2: SGHTA, FQGTGA. Losses at the gene ends were 5 bases for V and 2 bases for J; bases not matched to a gene: 15. CDR3 in DNA: TGTGCCAGCAGCCCCTCATGGGCTCGGACTAGCGGGGGGATCACAGATACGCAGTATTTT. Its protein is CASSPSWARTSGGITDTQYF. Complete variable domain (other parts from reference TRBV7-3 and TRBJ2-3): GAGVSQTPSNKVTEKGKYVELRCDPISGHTALYWYRQSLGQGPEFLIYFQGTGAADDSGLPNDRFFAVRPEGSVSTLKIQRTERGDSAVYLCASSPSWARTSGGITDTQYFGPGTRLTVL.

The chain couples TRBV19 to TRBJ2-3; 9 nucleotides line up with TRBD1. The CDR3 runs to 13 residues. V lost 5 bases and J lost 8; bases outside the gene matches: 5. From germline, CDR1 is LNHDA and CDR2 SQIVND (reference sequence). The DNA of the CDR3 is TGTGCCAGTAGTGGGACAGGGTTGGGTACGCAGTATTTT. It specifies CASSGTGLGTQYF.

This clone has more than one count but fewer than ten. The chain combines TRBV4-1 with TRBJ2-7; tentatively, D is TRBD1 (6 bases). With 1 base removed from V and 7 bases from J, the gap between germline ends came to 14 bases. CDR3 length: 14 amino acids. Per germline, CDR1 MGHRA and CDR2 YSYEKL. CDR3 coding DNA: TGCGCCAGCAGCCAAGTGGGGGCCTGGAGGGAGCAGTACTTC. As protein: CASSQVGAWREQYF.

The V call is TRBV15, the J call TRBJ1-6; D is perhaps TRBD1 (6 bases). The CDR3 has 13 residues. Trimming left V 5 bases short and J 13 bases short, with 15 bases between. CDR1 is LNHNV and CDR2 is YYDKDF in the germline V gene (reference sequence). The CDR3 loop reads CATSPLPRGPLHF. The CDR3 nucleotides are TGTGCCACCAGCCCCCTCCCGAGGGGGCCCCTCCACTTT.

The rearrangement joins TRBV6-6 to TRBJ2-1, with a tentative D call TRBD2 (5 bases). The CDR3 totals 13 residues. Trimming removed 6 bases at V and 12 bases at J, with 18 bases between. Germline V lookup: CDR1 MNHNY, CDR2 SVGAGI (reference sequence). As DNA, the CDR3 is TGTGCCAGCAGAACGGCCGACTACCGGGGGCAGTTCTTC. It codes for CASRTADYRGQFF.